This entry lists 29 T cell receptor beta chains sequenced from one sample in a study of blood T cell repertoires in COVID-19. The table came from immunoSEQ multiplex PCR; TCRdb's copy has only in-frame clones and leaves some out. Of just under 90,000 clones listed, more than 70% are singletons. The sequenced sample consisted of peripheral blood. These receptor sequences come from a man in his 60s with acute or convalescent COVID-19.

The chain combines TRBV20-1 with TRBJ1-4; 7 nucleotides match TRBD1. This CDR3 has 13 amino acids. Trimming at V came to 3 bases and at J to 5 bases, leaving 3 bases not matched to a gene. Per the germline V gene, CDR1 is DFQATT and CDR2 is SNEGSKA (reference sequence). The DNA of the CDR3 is TGCAGTGCTAGTCGGGACAGCAATGAAAAACTGTTTTTT. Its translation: CSASRDSNEKLFF.

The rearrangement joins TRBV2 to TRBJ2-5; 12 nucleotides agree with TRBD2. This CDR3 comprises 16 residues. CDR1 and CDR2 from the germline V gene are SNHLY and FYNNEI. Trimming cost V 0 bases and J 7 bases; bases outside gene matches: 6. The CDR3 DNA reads TGTGCCAGCAGTGAAGCGCGACTAGCGGGGGCCGGGACCCAGTACTTC. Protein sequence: CASSEARLAGAGTQYF.

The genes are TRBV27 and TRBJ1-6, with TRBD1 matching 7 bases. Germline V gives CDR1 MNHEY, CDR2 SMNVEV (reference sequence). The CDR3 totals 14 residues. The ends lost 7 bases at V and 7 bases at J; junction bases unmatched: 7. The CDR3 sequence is CASTRDRTNSPLHF. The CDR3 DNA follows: TGTGCCAGCACCAGGGACAGAACCAATTCACCCCTCCACTTT.

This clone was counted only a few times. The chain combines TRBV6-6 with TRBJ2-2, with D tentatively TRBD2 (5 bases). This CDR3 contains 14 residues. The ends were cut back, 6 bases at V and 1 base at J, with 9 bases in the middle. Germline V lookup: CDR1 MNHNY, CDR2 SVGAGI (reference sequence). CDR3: CASRPGENTGELFF. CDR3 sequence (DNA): TGTGCCAGCAGACCCGGGGAGAACACCGGGGAGCTGTTTTTT.

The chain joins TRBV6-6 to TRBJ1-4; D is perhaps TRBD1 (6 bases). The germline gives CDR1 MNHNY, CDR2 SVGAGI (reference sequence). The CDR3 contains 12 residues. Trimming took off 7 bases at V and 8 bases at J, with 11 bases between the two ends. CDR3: CASTQGPEKLFF. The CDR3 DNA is TGTGCCAGCACACAGGGACCAGAAAAACTGTTTTTT.

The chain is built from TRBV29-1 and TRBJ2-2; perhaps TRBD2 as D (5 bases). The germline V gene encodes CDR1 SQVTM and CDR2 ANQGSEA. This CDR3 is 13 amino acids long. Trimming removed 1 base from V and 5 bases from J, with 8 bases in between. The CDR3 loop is CSVEGTETGELFF. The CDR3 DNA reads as TGCAGCGTTGAAGGGACTGAAACCGGGGAGCTGTTTTTT.

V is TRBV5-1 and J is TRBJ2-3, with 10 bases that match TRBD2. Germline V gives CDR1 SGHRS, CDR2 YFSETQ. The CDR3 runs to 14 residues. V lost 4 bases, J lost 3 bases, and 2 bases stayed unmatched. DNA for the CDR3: TGCGCCAGCAGCCTAGCGGGAGTTACAGATACGCAGTATTTT. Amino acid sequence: CASSLAGVTDTQYF.

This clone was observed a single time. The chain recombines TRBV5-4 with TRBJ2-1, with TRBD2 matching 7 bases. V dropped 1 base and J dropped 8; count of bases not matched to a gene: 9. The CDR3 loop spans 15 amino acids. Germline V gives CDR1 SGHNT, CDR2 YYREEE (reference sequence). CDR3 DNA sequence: TGTGCCAGCAGCTTGATACGCCGAGGGAGGGATGAGCAGTTCTTC. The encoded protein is CASSLIRRGRDEQFF.

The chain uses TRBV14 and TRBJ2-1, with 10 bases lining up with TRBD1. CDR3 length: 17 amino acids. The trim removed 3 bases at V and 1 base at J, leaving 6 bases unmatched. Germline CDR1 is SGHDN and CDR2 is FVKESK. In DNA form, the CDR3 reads TGTGCCAGCAGCCAGACTAAGGGACAGGGGTCCTACAATGAGCAGTTCTTC. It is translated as CASSQTKGQGSYNEQFF.

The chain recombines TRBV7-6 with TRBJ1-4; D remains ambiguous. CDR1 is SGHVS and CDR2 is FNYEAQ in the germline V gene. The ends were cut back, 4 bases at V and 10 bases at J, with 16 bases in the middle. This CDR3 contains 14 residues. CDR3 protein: CASSSGEGFAKLFF. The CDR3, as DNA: TGTGCCAGCAGCTCCGGCGAGGGCTTTGCAAAACTGTTTTTT.

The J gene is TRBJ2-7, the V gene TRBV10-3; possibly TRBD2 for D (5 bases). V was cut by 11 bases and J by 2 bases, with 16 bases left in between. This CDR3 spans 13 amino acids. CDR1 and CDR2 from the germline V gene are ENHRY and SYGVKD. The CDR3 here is CAANEGSPYEQYF. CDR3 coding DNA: TGTGCCGCCAATGAGGGATCTCCCTACGAGCAGTACTTC.

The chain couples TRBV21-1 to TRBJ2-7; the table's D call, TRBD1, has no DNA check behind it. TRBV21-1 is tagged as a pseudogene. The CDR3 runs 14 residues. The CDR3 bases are TGTGCCAGCAGCAAATACGGGCAGGGCTACGAGCAGTACTTC. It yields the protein CASSKYGQGYEQYF.

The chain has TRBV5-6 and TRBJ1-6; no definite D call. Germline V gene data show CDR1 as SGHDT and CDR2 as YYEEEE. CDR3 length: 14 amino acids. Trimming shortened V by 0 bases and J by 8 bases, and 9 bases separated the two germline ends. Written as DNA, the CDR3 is TGTGCCAGCAGCTTGGTTGGGCGTGATTCACCCCTCCACTTT. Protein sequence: CASSLVGRDSPLHF.

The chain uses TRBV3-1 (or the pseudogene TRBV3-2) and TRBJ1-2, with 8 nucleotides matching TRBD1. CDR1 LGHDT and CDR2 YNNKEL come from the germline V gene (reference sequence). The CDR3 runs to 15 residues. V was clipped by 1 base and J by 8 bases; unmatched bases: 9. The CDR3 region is CASSQVGAGGEGYTF. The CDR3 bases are TGTGCCAGCAGCCAAGTGGGGGCAGGGGGCGAAGGCTACACCTTC.

The CDR3 here is CATTTGTSVHEQFF. The DNA for the CDR3 is TGTGCCACCACAACCGGGACTAGTGTCCATGAGCAGTTCTTC. The V call is TRBV19, the J call TRBJ2-1, with TRBD2 identical over 8 bases. The length of the CDR3 is 14 residues. CDR1 and CDR2 from the germline V gene are LNHDA and SQIVND (reference sequence). The junction had 13 bases not matched to a gene; V was cut back by 10 bases and J by 8 bases.

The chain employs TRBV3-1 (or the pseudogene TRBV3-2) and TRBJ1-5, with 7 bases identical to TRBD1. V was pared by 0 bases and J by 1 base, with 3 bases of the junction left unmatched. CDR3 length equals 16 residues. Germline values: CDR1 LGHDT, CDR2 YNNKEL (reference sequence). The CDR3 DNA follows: TGTGCCAGCAGCCAAGATCCGACAGGGAGCAATCAGCCCCAGCATTTT. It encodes CASSQDPTGSNQPQHF.

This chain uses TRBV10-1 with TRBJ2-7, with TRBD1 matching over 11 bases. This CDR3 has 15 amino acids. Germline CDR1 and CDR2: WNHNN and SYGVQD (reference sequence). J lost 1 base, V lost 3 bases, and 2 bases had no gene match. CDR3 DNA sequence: TGCGCCAGCAGTGATGGGACAGGGGGGTCCTACGAGCAGTACTTC. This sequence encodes CASSDGTGGSYEQYF.

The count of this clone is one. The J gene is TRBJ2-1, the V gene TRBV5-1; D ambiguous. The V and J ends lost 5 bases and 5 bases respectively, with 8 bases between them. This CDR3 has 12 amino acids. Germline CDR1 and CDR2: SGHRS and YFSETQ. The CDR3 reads CASSNLDNEQFF. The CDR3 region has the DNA TGCGCCAGCAGTAACTTAGACAATGAGCAGTTCTTC.

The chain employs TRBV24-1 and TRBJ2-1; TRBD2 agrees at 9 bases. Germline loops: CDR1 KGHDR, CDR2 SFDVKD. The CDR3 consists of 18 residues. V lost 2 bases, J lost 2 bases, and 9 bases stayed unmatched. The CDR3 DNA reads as TGTGCCACCAGTGATTCGGTCCTTAGCGGGAGAACCTACAATGAGCAGTTCTTC. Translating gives CATSDSVLSGRTYNEQFF.

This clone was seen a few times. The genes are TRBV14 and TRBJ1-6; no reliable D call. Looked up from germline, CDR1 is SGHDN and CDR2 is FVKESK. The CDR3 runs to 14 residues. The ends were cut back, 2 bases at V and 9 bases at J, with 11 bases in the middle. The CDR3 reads CASSQRRQSSPLHF. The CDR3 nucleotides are TGTGCCAGCAGCCAACGCAGGCAAAGTTCACCCCTCCACTTT.

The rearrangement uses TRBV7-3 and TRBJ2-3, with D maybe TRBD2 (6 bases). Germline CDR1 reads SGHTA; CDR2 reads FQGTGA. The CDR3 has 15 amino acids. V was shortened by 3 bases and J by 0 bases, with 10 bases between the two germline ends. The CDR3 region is CASSFEGTSTDTQYF. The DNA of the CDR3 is TGTGCCAGCAGCTTTGAGGGGACTAGCACAGATACGCAGTATTTT.

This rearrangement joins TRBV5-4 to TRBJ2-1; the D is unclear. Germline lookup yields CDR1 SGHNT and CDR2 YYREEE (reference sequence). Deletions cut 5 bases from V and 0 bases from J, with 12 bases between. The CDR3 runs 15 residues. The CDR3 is CASSPTLSSYNEQFF. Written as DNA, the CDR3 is TGTGCCAGCAGTCCCACGCTAAGCTCCTACAATGAGCAGTTCTTC.

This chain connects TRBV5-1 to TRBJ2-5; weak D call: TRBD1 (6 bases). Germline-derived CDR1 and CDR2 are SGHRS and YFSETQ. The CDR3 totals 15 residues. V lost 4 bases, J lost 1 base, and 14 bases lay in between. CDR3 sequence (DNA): TGCGCCAGCAGCCTGGAAGGACAGCTCCAAGAGACCCAGTACTTC. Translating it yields CASSLEGQLQETQYF. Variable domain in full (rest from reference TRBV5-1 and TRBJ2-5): KAGVTQTPRYLIKTRGQQVTLSCSPISGHRSVSWYQQTPGQGLQFLFEYFSETQRNKGNFPGRFSGRQFSNSRSEMNVSTLELGDSALYLCASSLEGQLQETQYFGPGTRLLVL.

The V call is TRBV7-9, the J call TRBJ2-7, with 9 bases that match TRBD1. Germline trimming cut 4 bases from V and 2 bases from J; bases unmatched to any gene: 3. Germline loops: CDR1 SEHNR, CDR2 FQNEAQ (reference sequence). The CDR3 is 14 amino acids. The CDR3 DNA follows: TGTGCCAGCAGCTCCGGGACAGGGACCTACGAGCAGTACTTC. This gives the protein CASSSGTGTYEQYF.

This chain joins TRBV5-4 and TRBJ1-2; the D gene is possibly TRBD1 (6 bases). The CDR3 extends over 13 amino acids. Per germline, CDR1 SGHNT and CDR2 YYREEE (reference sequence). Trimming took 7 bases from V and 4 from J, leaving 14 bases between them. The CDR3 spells CASGGQNSYGYTF. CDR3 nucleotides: TGTGCCAGCGGAGGACAGAACTCCTATGGCTACACCTTC.

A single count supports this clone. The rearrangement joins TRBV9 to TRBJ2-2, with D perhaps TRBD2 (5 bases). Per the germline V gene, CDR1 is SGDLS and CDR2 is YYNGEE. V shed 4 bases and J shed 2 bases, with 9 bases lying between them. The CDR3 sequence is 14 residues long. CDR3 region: CASSSGVNTGELFF. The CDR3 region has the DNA TGTGCCAGCAGCTCCGGGGTAAACACCGGGGAGCTGTTTTTT.

In DNA, the CDR3 is TGCAGTGCTAGTGGGACTAGCGGAACTAGCACAGATACGCAGTATTTT. The encoded protein is CSASGTSGTSTDTQYF. The chain is built from TRBV20-1 and TRBJ2-3; 11 bases line up with TRBD2. From germline, CDR1 is DFQATT and CDR2 SNEGSKA (reference sequence). With V trimmed by 3 bases and J by 0 bases, 5 bases remained unmatched. This CDR3 contains 16 residues.

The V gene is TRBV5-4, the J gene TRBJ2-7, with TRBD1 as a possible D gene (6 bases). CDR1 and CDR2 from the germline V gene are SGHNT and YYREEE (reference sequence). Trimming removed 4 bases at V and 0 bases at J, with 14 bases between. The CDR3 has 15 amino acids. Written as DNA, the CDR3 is TGTGCCAGCAGCGATCCGGGACAAAGCTCCTACGAGCAGTACTTC. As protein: CASSDPGQSSYEQYF.

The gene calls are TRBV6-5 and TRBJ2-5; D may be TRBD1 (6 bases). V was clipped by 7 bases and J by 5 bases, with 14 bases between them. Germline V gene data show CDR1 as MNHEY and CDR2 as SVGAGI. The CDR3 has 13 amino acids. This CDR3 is CASMEGGRETQYF. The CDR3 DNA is TGTGCCAGCATGGAAGGGGGAAGGGAGACCCAGTACTTC.